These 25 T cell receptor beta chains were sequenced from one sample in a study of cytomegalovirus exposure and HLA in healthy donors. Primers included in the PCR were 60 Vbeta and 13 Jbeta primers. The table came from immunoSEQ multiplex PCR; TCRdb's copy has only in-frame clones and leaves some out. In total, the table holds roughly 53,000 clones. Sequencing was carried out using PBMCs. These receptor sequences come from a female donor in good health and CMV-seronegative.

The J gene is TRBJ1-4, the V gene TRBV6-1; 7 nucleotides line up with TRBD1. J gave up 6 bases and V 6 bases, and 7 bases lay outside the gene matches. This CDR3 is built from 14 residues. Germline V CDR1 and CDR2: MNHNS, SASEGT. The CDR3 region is CASSITGADEKLFF. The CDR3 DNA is TGTGCCAGCAGCATCACAGGGGCGGATGAAAAACTGTTTTTT.

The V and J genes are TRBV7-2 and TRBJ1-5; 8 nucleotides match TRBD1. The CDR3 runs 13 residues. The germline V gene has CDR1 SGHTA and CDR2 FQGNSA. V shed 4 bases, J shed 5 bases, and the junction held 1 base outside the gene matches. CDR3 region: CASSYRGDQPQHF. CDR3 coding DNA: TGTGCCAGCAGCTACAGGGGGGATCAGCCCCAGCATTTT.

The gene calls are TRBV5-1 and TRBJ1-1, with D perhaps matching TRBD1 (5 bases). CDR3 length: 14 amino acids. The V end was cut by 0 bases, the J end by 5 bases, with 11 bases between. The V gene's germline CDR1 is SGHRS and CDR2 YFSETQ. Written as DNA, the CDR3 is TGCGCCAGCAGCTTGGCCCGGGGGAGGACTGAAGCTTTCTTT. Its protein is CASSLARGRTEAFF.

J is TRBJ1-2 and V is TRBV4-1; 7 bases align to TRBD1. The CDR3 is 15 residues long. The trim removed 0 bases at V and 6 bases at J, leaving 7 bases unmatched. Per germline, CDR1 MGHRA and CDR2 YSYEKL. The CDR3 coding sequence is TGCGCCAGCAGCCAAGACGACAGGGTATCGAATGGCTACACCTTC. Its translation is CASSQDDRVSNGYTF.

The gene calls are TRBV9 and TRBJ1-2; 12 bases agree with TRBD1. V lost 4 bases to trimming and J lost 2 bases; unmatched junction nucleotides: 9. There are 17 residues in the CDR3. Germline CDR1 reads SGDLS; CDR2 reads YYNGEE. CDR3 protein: CASSMTGTGGDNYGYTF. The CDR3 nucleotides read TGTGCCAGCAGCATGACCGGGACAGGGGGCGACAACTATGGCTACACCTTC.

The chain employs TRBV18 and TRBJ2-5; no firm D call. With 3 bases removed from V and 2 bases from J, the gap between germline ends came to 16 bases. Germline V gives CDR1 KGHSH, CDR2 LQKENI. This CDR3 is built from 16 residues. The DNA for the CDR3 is TGTGCCAGCTCACCTCCTTCTTCACCGGGTCAAGAGACCCAGTACTTC. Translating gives CASSPPSSPGQETQYF.

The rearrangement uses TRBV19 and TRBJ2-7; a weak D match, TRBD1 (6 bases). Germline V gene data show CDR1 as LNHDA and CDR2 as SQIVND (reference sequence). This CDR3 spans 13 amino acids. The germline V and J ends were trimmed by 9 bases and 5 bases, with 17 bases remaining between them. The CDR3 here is CARTHRDGNEQYF. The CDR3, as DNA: TGTGCCAGGACCCACAGGGATGGGAACGAGCAGTACTTC.

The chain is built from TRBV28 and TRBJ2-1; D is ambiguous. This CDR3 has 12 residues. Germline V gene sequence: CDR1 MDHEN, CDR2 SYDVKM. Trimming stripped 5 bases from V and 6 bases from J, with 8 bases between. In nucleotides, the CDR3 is TGTGCCAGCAGTGAGAGCGCCAATGAGCAGTTCTTC. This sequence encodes CASSESANEQFF.

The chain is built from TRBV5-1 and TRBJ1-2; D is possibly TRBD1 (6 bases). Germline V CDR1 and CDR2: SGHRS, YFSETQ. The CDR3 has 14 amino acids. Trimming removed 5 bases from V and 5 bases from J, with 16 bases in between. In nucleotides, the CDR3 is TGCGCCAGCAGACCACAGGGAGGGGTTTATGGCTACACCTTC. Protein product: CASRPQGGVYGYTF.

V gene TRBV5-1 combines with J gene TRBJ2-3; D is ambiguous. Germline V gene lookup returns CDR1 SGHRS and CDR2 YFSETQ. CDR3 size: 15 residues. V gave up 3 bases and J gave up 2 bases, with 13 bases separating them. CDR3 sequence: CASSSFYGATDTQYF. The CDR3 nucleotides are TGCGCCAGCAGCTCTTTTTACGGAGCCACAGATACGCAGTATTTT. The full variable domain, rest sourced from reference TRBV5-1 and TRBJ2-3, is KAGVTQTPRYLIKTRGQQVTLSCSPISGHRSVSWYQQTPGQGLQFLFEYFSETQRNKGNFPGRFSGRQFSNSRSEMNVSTLELGDSALYLCASSSFYGATDTQYFGPGTRLTVL.

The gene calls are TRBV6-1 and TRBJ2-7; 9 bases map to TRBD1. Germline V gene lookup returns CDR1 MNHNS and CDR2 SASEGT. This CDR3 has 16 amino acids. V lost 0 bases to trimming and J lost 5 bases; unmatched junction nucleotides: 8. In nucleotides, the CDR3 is TGTGCCAGCAGTGAAGCCGAGGGGACAGGGTTTCACGAGCAGTACTTC. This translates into CASSEAEGTGFHEQYF.

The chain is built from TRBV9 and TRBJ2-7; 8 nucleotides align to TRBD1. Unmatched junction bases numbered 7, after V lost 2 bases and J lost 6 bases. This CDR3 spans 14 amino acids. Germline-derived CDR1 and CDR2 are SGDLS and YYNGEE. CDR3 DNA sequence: TGTGCCAGCAGCGTGTCAGGGGGCCCAAGCGAGCAGTACTTC. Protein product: CASSVSGGPSEQYF.

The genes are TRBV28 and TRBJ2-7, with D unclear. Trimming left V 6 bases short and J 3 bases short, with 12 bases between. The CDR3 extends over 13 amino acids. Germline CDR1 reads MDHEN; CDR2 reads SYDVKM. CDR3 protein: CASSPGVSYEQYF. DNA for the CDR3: TGTGCCAGCAGCCCCGGAGTTAGCTACGAGCAGTACTTC.

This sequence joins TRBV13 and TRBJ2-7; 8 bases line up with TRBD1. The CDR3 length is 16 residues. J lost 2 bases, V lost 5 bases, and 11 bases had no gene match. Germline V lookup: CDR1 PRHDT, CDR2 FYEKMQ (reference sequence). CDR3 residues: CASSLLVGQGPYEQYF. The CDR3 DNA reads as TGTGCCAGCAGCCTGCTAGTCGGACAGGGCCCCTACGAGCAGTACTTC.

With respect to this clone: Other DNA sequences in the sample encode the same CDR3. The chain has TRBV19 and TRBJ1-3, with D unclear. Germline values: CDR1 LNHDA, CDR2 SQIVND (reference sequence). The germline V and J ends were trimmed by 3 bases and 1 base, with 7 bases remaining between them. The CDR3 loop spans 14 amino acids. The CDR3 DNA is TGTGCCAGTAGTATCCGGGGTTCTGGAAACACCATATATTTT. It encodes CASSIRGSGNTIYF.

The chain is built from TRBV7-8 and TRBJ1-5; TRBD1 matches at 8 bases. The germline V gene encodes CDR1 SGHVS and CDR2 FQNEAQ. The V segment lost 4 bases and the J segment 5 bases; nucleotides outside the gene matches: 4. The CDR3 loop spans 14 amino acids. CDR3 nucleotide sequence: TGTGCCAGCAGCTCCCGGACAGGGCATCAGCCCCAGCATTTT. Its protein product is CASSSRTGHQPQHF.

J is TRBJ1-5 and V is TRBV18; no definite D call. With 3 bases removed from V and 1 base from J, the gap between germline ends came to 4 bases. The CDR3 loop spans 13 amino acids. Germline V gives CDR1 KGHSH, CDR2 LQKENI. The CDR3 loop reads CASSPLSNQPQHF. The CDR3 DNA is TGTGCCAGCTCACCGTTAAGCAATCAGCCCCAGCATTTT.

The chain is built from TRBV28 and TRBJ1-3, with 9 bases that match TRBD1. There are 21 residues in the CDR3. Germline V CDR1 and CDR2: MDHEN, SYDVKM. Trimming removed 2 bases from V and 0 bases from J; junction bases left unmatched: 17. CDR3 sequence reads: CASSLAGPGQGFQGSGNTIYF. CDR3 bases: TGTGCCAGCAGTTTAGCGGGACCGGGACAGGGATTTCAGGGCTCTGGAAACACCATATATTTT. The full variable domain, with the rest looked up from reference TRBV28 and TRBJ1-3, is DVKVTQSSRYLVKRTGEKVFLECVQDMDHENMFWYRQDPGLGLRLIYFSYDVKMKEKGDIPEGYSVSREKKERFSLILESASTNQTSMYLCASSLAGPGQGFQGSGNTIYFGEGSWLTVV.

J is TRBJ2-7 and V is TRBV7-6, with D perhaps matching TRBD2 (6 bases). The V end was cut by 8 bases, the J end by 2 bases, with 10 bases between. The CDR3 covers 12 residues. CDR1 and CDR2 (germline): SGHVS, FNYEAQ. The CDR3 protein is CASGPGAYEQYF. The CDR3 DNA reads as TGTGCCAGCGGGCCGGGAGCCTACGAGCAGTACTTC.

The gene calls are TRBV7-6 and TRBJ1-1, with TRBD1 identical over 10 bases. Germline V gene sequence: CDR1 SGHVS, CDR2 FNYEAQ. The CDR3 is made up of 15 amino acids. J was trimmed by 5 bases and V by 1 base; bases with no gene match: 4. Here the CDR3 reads CASSLGWTGGTEAFF. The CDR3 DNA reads TGTGCCAGCAGCTTAGGGTGGACAGGGGGAACTGAAGCTTTCTTT.

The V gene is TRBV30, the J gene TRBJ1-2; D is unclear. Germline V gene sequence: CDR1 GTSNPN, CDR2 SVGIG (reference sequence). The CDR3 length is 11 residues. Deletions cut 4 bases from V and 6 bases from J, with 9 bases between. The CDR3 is CAWTAGDGYTF. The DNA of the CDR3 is TGTGCCTGGACAGCCGGGGATGGCTACACCTTC.

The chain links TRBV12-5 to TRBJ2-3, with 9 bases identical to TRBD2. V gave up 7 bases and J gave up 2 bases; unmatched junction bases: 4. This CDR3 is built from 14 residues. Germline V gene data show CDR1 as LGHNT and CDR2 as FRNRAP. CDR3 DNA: TGTGCTAGTGTACTAGCGGGCCTCACAGATACGCAGTATTTT. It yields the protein CASVLAGLTDTQYF.

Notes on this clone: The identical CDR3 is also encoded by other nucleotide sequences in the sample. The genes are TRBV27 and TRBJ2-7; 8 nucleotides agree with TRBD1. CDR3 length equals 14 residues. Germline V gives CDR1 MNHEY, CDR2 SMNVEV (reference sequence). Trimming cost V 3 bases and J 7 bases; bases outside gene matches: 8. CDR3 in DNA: TGTGCCAGCAGTTTGAGGCAGGGGGCTGGAGAGCAGTACTTC. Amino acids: CASSLRQGAGEQYF.

In DNA, the CDR3 is TGTGCCAGCAGTGCGATCAGGGGGGCCAGTTACGAGCAGTACTTC. It codes for CASSAIRGASYEQYF. The chain links TRBV6-1 to TRBJ2-7; TRBD1 might be the D (7 bases). Germline V CDR1 and CDR2: MNHNS, SASEGT. V gave up 4 bases and J gave up 4 bases, with 17 bases separating them. The CDR3 is made up of 15 amino acids.

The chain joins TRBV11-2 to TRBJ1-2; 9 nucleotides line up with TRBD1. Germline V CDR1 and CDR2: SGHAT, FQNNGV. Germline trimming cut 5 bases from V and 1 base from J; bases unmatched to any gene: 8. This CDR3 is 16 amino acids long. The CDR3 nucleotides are TGTGCCAGCAGCCAACCGCGGACAGGGGTTAACTATGGCTACACCTTC. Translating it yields CASSQPRTGVNYGYTF.